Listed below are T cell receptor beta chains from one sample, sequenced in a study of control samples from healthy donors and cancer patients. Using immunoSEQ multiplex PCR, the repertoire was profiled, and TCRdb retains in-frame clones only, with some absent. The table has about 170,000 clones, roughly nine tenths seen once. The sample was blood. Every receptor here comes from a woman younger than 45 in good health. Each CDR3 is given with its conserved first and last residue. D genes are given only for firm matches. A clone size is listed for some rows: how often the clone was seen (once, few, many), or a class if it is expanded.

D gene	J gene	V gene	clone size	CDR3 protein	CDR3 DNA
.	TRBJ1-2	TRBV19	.	CASSITPNVANYGYTF	TGTGCCAGTAGTATAACCCCGAATGTAGCTAACTATGGCTACACCTTC
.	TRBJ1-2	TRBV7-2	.	CASSLGRSNYGYTF	TGTGCCAGCAGCTTAGGTAGATCTAACTATGGCTACACCTTC
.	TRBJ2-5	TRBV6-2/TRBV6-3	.	CASSYYRQETQYF	TGTGCCAGCAGTTACTACAGACAAGAGACCCAGTACTTC
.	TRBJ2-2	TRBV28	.	CASSFREVTGELFF	TGTGCCAGCAGTTTCAGGGAGGTCACCGGGGAGCTGTTTTTT
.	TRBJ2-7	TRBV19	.	CASSIPGQSSYEQYF	TGTGCCAGTAGTATCCCCGGACAGAGCTCCTACGAGCAGTACTTC
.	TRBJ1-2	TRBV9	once	CASSVQTANYGYTF	TGTGCCAGCAGCGTACAGACAGCTAACTATGGCTACACCTTC
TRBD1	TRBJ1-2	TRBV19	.	CASSRTGNYGYTF	TGTGCCAGTAGTAGGACAGGGAACTATGGCTACACCTTC
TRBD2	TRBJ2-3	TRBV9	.	CASSVAGGLTDTQYF	TGTGCCAGCAGCGTAGCGGGGGGGCTCACAGATACGCAGTATTTT
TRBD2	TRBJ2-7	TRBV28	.	CASSLGLAGAYEQYF	TGTGCCAGCAGTTTAGGACTAGCGGGAGCATACGAGCAGTACTTC
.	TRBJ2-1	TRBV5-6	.	CASKDTSYNEQFF	TGTGCCAGCAAGGACACATCCTACAATGAGCAGTTCTTC
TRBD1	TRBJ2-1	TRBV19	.	CASSIKGQSYNEQFF	TGTGCCAGTAGTATAAAGGGACAGAGCTACAATGAGCAGTTCTTC
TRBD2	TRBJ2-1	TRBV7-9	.	CASSLSKASGTNEQFF	TGTGCCAGCAGCTTATCTAAGGCTAGCGGGACCAATGAGCAGTTCTTC
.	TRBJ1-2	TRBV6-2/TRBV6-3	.	CASSARDAGYTF	TGTGCCAGCAGTGCCCGGGACGCTGGCTACACCTTC
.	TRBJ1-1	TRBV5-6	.	CASSSAGQGRVTEAFF	TGTGCCAGCAGCTCTGCGGGCCAGGGGCGGGTTACTGAAGCTTTCTTT
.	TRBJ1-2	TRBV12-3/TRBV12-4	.	CASSFRDRGYTF	TGTGCCAGCAGTTTTAGGGATCGTGGCTACACCTTC
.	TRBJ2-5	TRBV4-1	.	CASSQAGMGETQYF	TGCGCCAGCAGCCAAGCGGGGATGGGGGAGACCCAGTACTTC
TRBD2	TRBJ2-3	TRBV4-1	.	CASSQDPREGTDTQYF	TGCGCCAGCAGCCAAGATCCCCGGGAGGGCACAGATACGCAGTATTTT
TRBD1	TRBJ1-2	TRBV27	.	CASRTGTGFYGYTF	TGTGCCAGCAGGACCGGGACAGGGTTCTATGGCTACACCTTC
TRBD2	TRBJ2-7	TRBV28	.	CASSLSGTSFYYEQYF	TGTGCCAGCAGTTTATCAGGGACTAGCTTCTACTACGAGCAGTACTTC
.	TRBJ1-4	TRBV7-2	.	CASSLAPGFGEKLFF	TGTGCCAGCAGCTTAGCCCCGGGATTCGGTGAAAAACTGTTTTTT
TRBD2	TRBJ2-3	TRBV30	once	CAWTLAGGNTDTQYF	TGTGCCTGGACTCTAGCGGGAGGGAACACAGATACGCAGTATTTT
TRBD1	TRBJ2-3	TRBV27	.	CASSLTGTGGPDTQYF	TGTGCCAGCAGTTTAACCGGGACAGGGGGCCCAGATACGCAGTATTTT
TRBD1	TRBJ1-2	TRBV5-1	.	CASSRTGGDYGYTF	TGCGCCAGCAGCCGGACAGGGGGGGACTATGGCTACACCTTC
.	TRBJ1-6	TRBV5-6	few	CASSLRVGYNSPLHF	TGTGCCAGCAGCTTACGAGTGGGATATAATTCACCCCTCCACTTT
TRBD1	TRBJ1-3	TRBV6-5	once	CASTRTGDSGNTIYF	TGTGCCAGCACAAGGACAGGGGACTCTGGAAACACCATATATTTT
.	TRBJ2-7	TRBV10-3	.	CAISIRGYEQYF	TGTGCCATCAGTATCCGGGGGTACGAGCAGTACTTC
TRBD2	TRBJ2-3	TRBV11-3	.	CASSLLAGADTQYF	TGTGCCAGCAGCCTACTAGCGGGAGCAGATACGCAGTATTTT
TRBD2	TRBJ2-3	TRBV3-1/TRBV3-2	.	CASSQGRVTSANTDTQYF	TGTGCCAGCAGCCAAGGGAGGGTTACTAGCGCAAACACAGATACGCAGTATTTT
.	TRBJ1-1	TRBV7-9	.	CASSPSGRGAFF	TGTGCCAGCAGCCCGTCCGGGAGGGGAGCTTTCTTT
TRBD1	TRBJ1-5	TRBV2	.	CASSEGQGRSQPQHF	TGTGCCAGCAGTGAGGGACAGGGTAGGAGTCAGCCCCAGCATTTT
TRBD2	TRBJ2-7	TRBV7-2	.	CASSSGLAGASYEQYF	TGTGCCAGCAGCTCCGGACTAGCGGGGGCCTCCTACGAGCAGTACTTC
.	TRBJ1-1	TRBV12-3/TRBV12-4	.	CASSGGGNTEAFF	TGTGCCAGCAGTGGGGGGGGGAACACTGAAGCTTTCTTT
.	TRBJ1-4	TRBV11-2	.	CASSLPGRTDEKLFF	TGTGCCAGCAGCTTACCAGGGCGGACTGATGAAAAACTGTTTTTT
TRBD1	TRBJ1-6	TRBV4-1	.	CASSQDSQGADSPLHF	TGCGCCAGCAGCCAAGATAGTCAGGGGGCGGATTCACCCCTCCACTTT
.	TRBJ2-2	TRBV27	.	CASSYQGPGELFF	TGTGCCAGCAGTTATCAGGGGCCCGGGGAGCTGTTTTTT